The 21 T cell receptor beta chains reported below all come from one sample, sequenced in a study of T-cell reconstitution after alpha-beta-depleted transplantation in children. Unique molecular identifiers were incorporated when the TCRbeta library was constructed. TCRdb fed the PCR reads into MiXCR, producing one record per CDR3 protein. This sample carries almost 600,000 distinct CDR3 sequences, 27% of them seen once, and the ten largest clones take 30% to 45%. This specimen was PBMCs, taken before TCRalphabeta/CD19-depleted stem cell transplant. These TCRs come from a boy less than two years old with Wiskott-Aldrich syndrome, due to receive a stem cell transplant.

The chain employs TRBV5-1 and TRBJ1-2; perhaps TRBD1 as D (6 bases). The CDR3 has 14 residues. With 0 bases removed from V and 5 bases from J, the gap between germline ends came to 11 bases. The germline V gene encodes CDR1 SGHRS and CDR2 YFSETQ. The CDR3 DNA sequence: TGCGCCAGCAGCTTGGAAGGACAGAGTTATGGCTACACCTTC. It encodes CASSLEGQSYGYTF.

The rearrangement uses TRBV12-3 or TRBV12-4 and TRBJ1-1, with D perhaps TRBD1 (5 bases). Trimming took 3 bases from V and 1 from J, leaving 9 bases between them. The CDR3 is 14 residues long. Here the CDR3 reads CASSFQGGNTEAFF. The CDR3 DNA is TGTGCCAGCAGTTTTCAGGGAGGGAACACTGAAGCTTTCTTT.

The chain uses TRBV7-9 and TRBJ2-1; D might be TRBD1 or TRBD2, each matching 5 bases. There are 16 residues in the CDR3. Germline CDR1 SEHNR, CDR2 FQNEAQ (reference sequence). V shed 4 bases and J shed 4 bases, with 17 bases lying between them. CDR3: CASSSITGTVYNEQFF. The CDR3 DNA is TGTGCCAGCAGCTCCATTACTGGGACGGTTTACAATGAGCAGTTCTTC.

The chain recombines TRBV5-6 with TRBJ2-1; no definite D call. V was clipped by 2 bases and J by 4 bases, with 13 bases between them. The germline gives CDR1 SGHDT, CDR2 YYEEEE. This CDR3 is 15 amino acids long. The CDR3: CASSFGPTDYNEQFF. The CDR3 DNA reads TGTGCCAGCAGCTTCGGACCAACGGATTACAATGAGCAGTTCTTC.

This clonotype was found a few times. The CDR3 protein is CASSFGPEGTEAFF. The CDR3 coding sequence is TGTGCCAGCAGCTTTGGGCCCGAGGGCACTGAAGCTTTCTTT. The chain carries TRBV11-2 and TRBJ1-1; D remains unclear. There are 14 residues in the CDR3. Germline V gives CDR1 SGHAT, CDR2 FQNNGV. V dropped 3 bases and J dropped 4 bases, with 12 bases sitting between them.

This clonotype has a handful of counts. The V call is TRBV20-1, the J call TRBJ1-2; D might be TRBD1 (5 bases). This CDR3 contains 15 residues. V lost 1 base, J lost 3 bases, and 15 bases lay in between. From germline, CDR1 is DFQATT and CDR2 SNEGSKA (reference sequence). The CDR3, as DNA: TGCAGTGCTAGAGCGGTCAGGGAGTATGACTATGGCTACACCTTC. Translating gives CSARAVREYDYGYTF.

The rearrangement links TRBV12-3 or TRBV12-4 to TRBJ2-7, with unresolved D. This CDR3 spans 13 amino acids. The V end was cut by 5 bases, the J end by 5 bases, with 13 bases between. The CDR3: CASSLSSVDEQYF. Written as DNA, the CDR3 is TGTGCCAGCAGTCTGTCCTCAGTAGACGAGCAGTACTTC.

This clonotype was detected a few times. The rearrangement links TRBV4-1 to TRBJ2-5; TRBD2 might be the D (7 bases). The CDR3 is 18 residues long. V lost 0 bases, J lost 2 bases, and 19 bases lay in between. Per the germline V gene, CDR1 is MGHRA and CDR2 is YSYEKL. The chain's CDR3 is CASSQESFGGLGQETQYF. CDR3 nucleotides: TGCGCCAGCAGCCAAGAATCCTTCGGGGGGCTAGGGCAAGAGACCCAGTACTTC.

The chain couples TRBV5-1 to TRBJ2-7; no clear D. The CDR3 totals 13 residues. V was pared by 2 bases and J by 2 bases, with 8 bases between. CDR1 and CDR2 (germline): SGHRS, YFSETQ. This CDR3 reads CASSFDRPYEQYF. Written as DNA, the CDR3 is TGCGCCAGCAGCTTCGACCGTCCCTACGAGCAGTACTTC.

The V call is TRBV7-2, the J call TRBJ1-6, with 9 nucleotides matching TRBD1. Germline V gene lookup returns CDR1 SGHTA and CDR2 FQGNSA. CDR3 length equals 17 residues. Unmatched junction bases numbered 9, after V lost 3 bases and J lost 6 bases. This chain's CDR3 is CASSFLRDRALNSPLHF. The CDR3 DNA is TGTGCCAGCAGCTTCCTGCGGGACAGGGCCCTTAATTCACCCCTCCACTTT.

The chain recombines TRBV7-7 with TRBJ2-5; weak D call: TRBD1 (5 bases). Trimming took off 1 base at V and 5 bases at J, with 11 bases between the two ends. Germline values: CDR1 SSHAT, CDR2 FNYEAQ (reference sequence). The CDR3 spans 14 residues. CDR3 nucleotide sequence: TGTGCCAGCAGCTTAGGTGCAGGGTCGGAGACCCAGTACTTC. This translates into CASSLGAGSETQYF.

V gene TRBV20-1 combines with J gene TRBJ1-5, with D possibly matching TRBD1 (5 bases). CDR1 is DFQATT, CDR2 SNEGSKA, per germline (reference sequence). Deletions cut 4 bases from V and 0 bases from J, with 22 bases between. The CDR3 has 18 residues. The DNA for the CDR3 is TGCAGTGCTACCAAGGGAGTAGGGACCCTTTATAGCAATCAGCCCCAGCATTTT. It codes for CSATKGVGTLYSNQPQHF.

The chain links TRBV6-5 to TRBJ2-5, with D uncertain. Between the trimmed V and J ends, which lost 0 bases and 4 bases, there was a span of 9 bases. Germline assignment: CDR1 MNHEY and CDR2 SVGAGI. The CDR3 contains 14 residues. In nucleotides, the CDR3 is TGTGCCAGCAGTTACTCTTCAGCAGGAGAGACCCAGTACTTC. Amino acids: CASSYSSAGETQYF.

This clonotype was seen a handful of times. The chain recombines TRBV7-2 with TRBJ2-7; D gene ambiguous. From germline, CDR1 is SGHTA and CDR2 FQGNSA. CDR3 length: 11 amino acids. V dropped 4 bases and J dropped 7 bases, with 8 bases sitting between them. In DNA, the CDR3 is TGTGCCAGCAGCTCCGGTGTGGAGCAGTACTTC. Translation gives CASSSGVEQYF.

This clonotype was seen only once. The V and J genes are TRBV6-1 and TRBJ2-1; the match to TRBD2 covers 8 bases. This CDR3 has 14 amino acids. Germline CDR1 reads MNHNS; CDR2 reads SASEGT. V dropped 4 bases and J dropped 7; count of bases not matched to a gene: 6. The CDR3 sequence is CASSVAGQWNEQFF. The CDR3 DNA sequence: TGTGCCAGCAGTGTAGCGGGACAATGGAATGAGCAGTTCTTC.

This clonotype was counted only a few times. The V and J genes are TRBV27 and TRBJ2-7; 7 nucleotides align to TRBD2. From germline, CDR1 is MNHEY and CDR2 SMNVEV (reference sequence). The CDR3 spans 16 residues. Unmatched junction bases numbered 10, after V lost 5 bases and J lost 0 bases. The CDR3 region is CASSLLPSGTSYEQYF. The CDR3 nucleotides read TGTGCCAGCAGTCTCCTCCCTAGCGGTACCTCCTACGAGCAGTACTTC.

This clonotype was counted between two and nine times. CDR3 region: CASSYGPGPSYNEQFF. In DNA, the CDR3 is TGTGCCAGCAGTTACGGCCCGGGTCCCTCCTACAATGAGCAGTTCTTC. The chain links TRBV6-5 to TRBJ2-1; the D is unclear. Germline V lookup: CDR1 MNHEY, CDR2 SVGAGI. The CDR3 has 16 amino acids. V was cut by 2 bases and J by 0 bases, with 11 bases left in between.

This clonotype has only a few counts. The chain combines TRBV20-1 with TRBJ1-5; D gene ambiguous. Deletions cut 0 bases from V and 1 base from J, with 19 bases between. In germline, CDR1 is DFQATT, CDR2 SNEGSKA (reference sequence). The CDR3 consists of 18 residues. CDR3 protein: CSARDHVGGVPSNQPQHF. The CDR3 DNA is TGCAGTGCTAGAGATCACGTTGGTGGGGTCCCAAGCAATCAGCCCCAGCATTTT.

A few counts support this clonotype. J is TRBJ2-7 and V is TRBV5-1; perhaps TRBD1 as D (6 bases). The V gene's germline CDR1 is SGHRS and CDR2 YFSETQ. The CDR3 runs 15 residues. The V end lost 2 bases, the J end lost 5 bases, and 17 bases lay between the germline ends. The chain's CDR3 is CASSLTSGAKHEQYF. The CDR3 DNA is TGCGCCAGCAGCTTAACCTCAGGGGCTAAGCACGAGCAGTACTTC.

This chain uses TRBV25-1 with TRBJ2-2; D possibly corresponds to TRBD2 (6 bases). The length of the CDR3 is 14 residues. Germline CDR1 is MGHDK and CDR2 is SYGVNS. The V and J ends lost 3 bases and 6 bases respectively, with 11 bases between them. The CDR3 DNA sequence: TGTGCCAGCAGTGAGGGAGGTCAGGCCGGGGAGCTGTTTTTT. Translated, it gives CASSEGGQAGELFF.

CDR3 sequence (DNA): TGTGCCAGCAGTTTCGGGCAGCATAACTATGGCTACACCTTC. Encoded protein: CASSFGQHNYGYTF. This chain joins TRBV12-3 or TRBV12-4 and TRBJ1-2; no reliable D call. The CDR3 runs 14 residues. Trimming took off 3 bases at V and 1 base at J, with 9 bases between the two ends.